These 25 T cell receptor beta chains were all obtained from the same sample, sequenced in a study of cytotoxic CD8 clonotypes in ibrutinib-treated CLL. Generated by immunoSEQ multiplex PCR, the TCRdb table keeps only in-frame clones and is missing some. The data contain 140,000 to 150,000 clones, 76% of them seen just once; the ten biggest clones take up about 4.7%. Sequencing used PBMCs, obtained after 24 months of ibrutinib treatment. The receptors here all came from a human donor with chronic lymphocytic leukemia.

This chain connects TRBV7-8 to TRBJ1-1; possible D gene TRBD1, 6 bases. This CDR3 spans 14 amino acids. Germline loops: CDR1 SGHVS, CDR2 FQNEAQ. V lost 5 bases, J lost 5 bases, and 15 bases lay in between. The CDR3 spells CASSHRVVWTEAFF. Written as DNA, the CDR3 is TGTGCCAGCAGCCACAGGGTGGTGTGGACTGAAGCTTTCTTT.

CDR3 amino acids: CASSFVAGGEKLFF. The DNA for the CDR3 is TGTGCCAGCAGTTTTGTGGCAGGCGGTGAAAAACTGTTTTTT. This chain joins TRBV28 and TRBJ1-4; no definite D call. Trimming shortened V by 3 bases and J by 7 bases, and 12 bases separated the two germline ends. This CDR3 comprises 14 residues. The germline V gene has CDR1 MDHEN and CDR2 SYDVKM. Full variable domain (outside the CDR3, taken from reference TRBV28 and TRBJ1-4): DVKVTQSSRYLVKRTGEKVFLECVQDMDHENMFWYRQDPGLGLRLIYFSYDVKMKEKGDIPEGYSVSREKKERFSLILESASTNQTSMYLCASSFVAGGEKLFFGSGTQLSVL.

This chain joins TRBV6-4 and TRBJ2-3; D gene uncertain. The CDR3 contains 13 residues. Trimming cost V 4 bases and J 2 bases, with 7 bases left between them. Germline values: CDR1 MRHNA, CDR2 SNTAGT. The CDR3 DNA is TGTGCCAGCAGTGGGCAAACCACAGATACGCAGTATTTT. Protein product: CASSGQTTDTQYF.

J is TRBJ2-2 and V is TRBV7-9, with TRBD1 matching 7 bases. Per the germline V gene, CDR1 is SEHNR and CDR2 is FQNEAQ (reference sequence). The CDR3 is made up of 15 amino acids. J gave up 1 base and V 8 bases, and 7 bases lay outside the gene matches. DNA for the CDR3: TGTGCCAGCTACAGGGGTGCGGGGAACACCGGGGAGCTGTTTTTT. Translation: CASYRGAGNTGELFF.

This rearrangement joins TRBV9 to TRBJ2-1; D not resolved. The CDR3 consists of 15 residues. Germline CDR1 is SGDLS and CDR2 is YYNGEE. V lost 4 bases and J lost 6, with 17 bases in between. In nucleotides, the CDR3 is TGTGCCAGCAGCCCCCGCCGCAACCCGGTCAATGAGCAGTTCTTC. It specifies CASSPRRNPVNEQFF.

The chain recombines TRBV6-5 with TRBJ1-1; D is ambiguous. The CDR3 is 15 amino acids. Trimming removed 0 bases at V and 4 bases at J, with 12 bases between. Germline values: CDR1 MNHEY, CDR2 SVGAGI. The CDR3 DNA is TGTGCCAGCAGTTACTCGGACGGGTATGGCACTGAAGCTTTCTTT. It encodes CASSYSDGYGTEAFF.

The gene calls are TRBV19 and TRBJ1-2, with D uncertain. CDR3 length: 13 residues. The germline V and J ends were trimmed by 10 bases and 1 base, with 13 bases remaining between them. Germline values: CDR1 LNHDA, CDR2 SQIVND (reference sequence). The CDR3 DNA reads TGTGCCACCCAGGACGGCCATAACTATGGCTACACCTTC. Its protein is CATQDGHNYGYTF.

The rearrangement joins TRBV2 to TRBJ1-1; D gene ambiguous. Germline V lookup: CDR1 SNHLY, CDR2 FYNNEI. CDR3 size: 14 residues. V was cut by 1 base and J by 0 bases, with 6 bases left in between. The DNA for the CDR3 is TGTGCCAGCAGTGAAGGCAGATTGAACACTGAAGCTTTCTTT. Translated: CASSEGRLNTEAFF.

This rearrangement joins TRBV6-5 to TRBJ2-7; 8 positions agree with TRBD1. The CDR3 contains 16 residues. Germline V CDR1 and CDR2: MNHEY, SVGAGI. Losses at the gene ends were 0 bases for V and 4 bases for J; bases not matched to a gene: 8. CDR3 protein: CASSYSSVQGAYEQYF. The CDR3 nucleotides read TGTGCCAGCAGTTACTCGAGTGTGCAGGGGGCGTACGAGCAGTACTTC.

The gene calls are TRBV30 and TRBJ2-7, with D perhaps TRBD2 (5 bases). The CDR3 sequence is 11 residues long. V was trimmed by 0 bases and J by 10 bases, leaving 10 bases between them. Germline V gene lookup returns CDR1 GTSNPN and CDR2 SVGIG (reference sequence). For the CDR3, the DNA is TGTGCCTGGAGTGTCAGTGGGAGCCAGTACTTC. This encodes CAWSVSGSQYF.

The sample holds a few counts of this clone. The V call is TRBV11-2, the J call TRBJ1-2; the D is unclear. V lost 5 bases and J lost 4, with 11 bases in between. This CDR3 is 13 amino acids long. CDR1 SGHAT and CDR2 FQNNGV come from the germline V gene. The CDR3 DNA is TGTGCCAGCAGCCCCCTGGTCGGCTATGGCTACACCTTC. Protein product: CASSPLVGYGYTF. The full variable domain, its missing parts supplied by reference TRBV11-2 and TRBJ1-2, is EAGVAQSPRYKIIEKRQSVAFWCNPISGHATLYWYQQILGQGPKLLIQFQNNGVVDDSQLPKDRFSAERLKGVDSTLKIQPAKLEDSAVYLCASSPLVGYGYTFGSGTRLTVV.

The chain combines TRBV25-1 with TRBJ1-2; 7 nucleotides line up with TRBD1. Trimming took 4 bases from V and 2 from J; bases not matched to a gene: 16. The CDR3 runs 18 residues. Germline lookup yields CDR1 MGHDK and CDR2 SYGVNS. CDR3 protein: CASSGPGQRYGRNYGYTF. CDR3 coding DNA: TGTGCCAGCAGTGGGCCGGGACAGAGATATGGCCGCAACTATGGCTACACCTTC.

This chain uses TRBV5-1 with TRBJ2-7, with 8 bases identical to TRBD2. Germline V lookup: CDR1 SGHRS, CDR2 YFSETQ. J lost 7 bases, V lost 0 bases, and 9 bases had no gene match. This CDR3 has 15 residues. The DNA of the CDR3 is TGCGCCAGCAGCTTGGGAATAGCGGGATCAGGGGAGCAGTACTTC. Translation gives CASSLGIAGSGEQYF.

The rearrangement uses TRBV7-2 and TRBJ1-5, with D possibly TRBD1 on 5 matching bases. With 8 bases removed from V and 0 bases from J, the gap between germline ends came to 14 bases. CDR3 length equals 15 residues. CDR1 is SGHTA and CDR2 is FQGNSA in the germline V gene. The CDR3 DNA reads TGTGCCAGCTCCCCGGGGGGGAATAGCAATCAGCCCCAGCATTTT. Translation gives CASSPGGNSNQPQHF.

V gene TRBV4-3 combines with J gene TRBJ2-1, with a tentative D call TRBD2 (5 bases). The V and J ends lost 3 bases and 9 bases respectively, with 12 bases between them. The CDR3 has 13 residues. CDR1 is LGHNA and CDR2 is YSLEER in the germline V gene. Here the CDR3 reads CASSQETGSEQFF. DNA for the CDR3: TGCGCCAGCAGCCAGGAAACGGGGAGTGAGCAGTTCTTC.

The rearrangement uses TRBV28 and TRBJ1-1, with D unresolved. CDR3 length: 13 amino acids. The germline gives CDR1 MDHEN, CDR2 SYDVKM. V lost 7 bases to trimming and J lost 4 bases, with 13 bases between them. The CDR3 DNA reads TGTGCCAGCATCCCGATGATGAGCACTGAAGCTTTCTTT. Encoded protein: CASIPMMSTEAFF.

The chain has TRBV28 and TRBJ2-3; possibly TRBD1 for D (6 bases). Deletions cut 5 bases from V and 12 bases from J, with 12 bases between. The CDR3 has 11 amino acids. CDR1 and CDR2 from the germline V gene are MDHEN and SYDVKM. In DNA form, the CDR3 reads TGTGCCAGCAGTCTAGGACAGAAACAGTATTTT. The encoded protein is CASSLGQKQYF.

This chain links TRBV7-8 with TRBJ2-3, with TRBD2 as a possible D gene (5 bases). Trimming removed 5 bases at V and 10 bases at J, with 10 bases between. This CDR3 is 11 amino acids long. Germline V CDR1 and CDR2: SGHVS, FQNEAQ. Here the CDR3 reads CASSPREAQYF. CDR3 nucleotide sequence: TGTGCCAGCAGCCCCCGGGAAGCGCAGTATTTT.

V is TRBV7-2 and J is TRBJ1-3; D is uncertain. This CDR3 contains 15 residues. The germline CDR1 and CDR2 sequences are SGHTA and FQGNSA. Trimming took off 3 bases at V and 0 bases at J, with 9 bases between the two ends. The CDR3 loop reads CASSFSGISGNTIYF. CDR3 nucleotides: TGTGCCAGCAGCTTTTCCGGGATCTCTGGAAACACCATATATTTT.

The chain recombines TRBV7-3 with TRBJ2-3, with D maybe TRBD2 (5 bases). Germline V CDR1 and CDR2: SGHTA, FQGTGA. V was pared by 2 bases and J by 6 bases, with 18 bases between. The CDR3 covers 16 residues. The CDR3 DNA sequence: TGTGCCAGCAGCTTAGGGTCCCCCCGGGGTTCGGATACGCAGTATTTT. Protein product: CASSLGSPRGSDTQYF.

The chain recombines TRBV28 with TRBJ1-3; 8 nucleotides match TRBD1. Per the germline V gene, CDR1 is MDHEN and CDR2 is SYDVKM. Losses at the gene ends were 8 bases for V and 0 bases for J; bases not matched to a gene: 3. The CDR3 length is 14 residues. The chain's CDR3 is CASGGTGSGNTIYF. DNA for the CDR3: TGTGCCAGCGGCGGGACAGGCTCTGGAAACACCATATATTTT.

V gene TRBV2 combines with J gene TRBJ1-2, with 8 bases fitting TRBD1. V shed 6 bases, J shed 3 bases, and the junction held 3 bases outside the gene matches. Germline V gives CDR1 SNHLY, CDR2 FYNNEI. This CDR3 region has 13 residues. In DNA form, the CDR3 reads TGTGCCAGCAGAAAGGGACAGGACTATGGCTACACCTTC. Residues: CASRKGQDYGYTF. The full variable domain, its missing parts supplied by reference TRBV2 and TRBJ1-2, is EPEVTQTPSHQVTQMGQEVILRCVPISNHLYFYWYRQILGQKVEFLVSFYNNEISEKSEIFDDQFSVERPDGSNFTLKIRSTKLEDSAMYFCASRKGQDYGYTFGSGTRLTVV.

This chain's CDR3 is CASSGDQKNIQYF. The CDR3 DNA reads TGCGCCAGCAGTGGGGACCAGAAAAACATTCAGTACTTC. The chain has TRBV5-1 and TRBJ2-4, with D perhaps given as TRBD1 or TRBD2 (5 bases each). CDR1 SGHRS and CDR2 YFSETQ come from the germline V gene. The CDR3 extends over 13 amino acids. Trimming pared 5 bases from V and 4 bases from J, leaving 10 bases between.

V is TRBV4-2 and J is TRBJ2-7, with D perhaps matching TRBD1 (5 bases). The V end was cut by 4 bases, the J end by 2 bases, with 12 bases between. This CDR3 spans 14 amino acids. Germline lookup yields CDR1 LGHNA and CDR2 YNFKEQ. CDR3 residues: CASSLWAGPYEQYF. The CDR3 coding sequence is TGTGCCAGCAGCCTTTGGGCAGGGCCCTACGAGCAGTACTTC.

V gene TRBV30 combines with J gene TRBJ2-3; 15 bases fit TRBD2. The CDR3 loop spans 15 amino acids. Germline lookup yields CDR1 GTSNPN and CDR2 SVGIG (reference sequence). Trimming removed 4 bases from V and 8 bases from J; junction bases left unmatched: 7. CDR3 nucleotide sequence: TGTGCCTGGACCCCCGGACTAGCGGGGGGGGGTACGCAGTATTTT. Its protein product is CAWTPGLAGGGTQYF.